This T cell receptor (beta chain) was identified during a study of cytomegalovirus exposure and HLA in healthy donors. Of note for this clone: At the DNA level, this CDR3 is encoded by other sequences in the same sample as well.

V was shortened by 1 base and J by 4 bases, with 13 bases between the two germline ends. Germline V gene sequence: CDR1 SEHNR, CDR2 FQNEAQ (reference sequence). The CDR3 has 15 amino acids. The PCR employed 60 Vbeta primers together with 13 Jbeta primers. Here immunoSEQ multiplex PCR was the method, and the copy in TCRdb shows in-frame clones only, minus some. The data show 100,000 to 150,000 clones, around 72% seen once. Sequenced input: PBMCs. The rearrangement joins TRBV7-9 to TRBJ2-5; a weak D match, TRBD2 (5 bases). The TCR comes from a human donor in good health. The CDR3 reads CASSLEAGHIETQYF. The CDR3 DNA is TGTGCCAGCAGCTTAGAGGCGGGCCACATAGAGACCCAGTACTTC.